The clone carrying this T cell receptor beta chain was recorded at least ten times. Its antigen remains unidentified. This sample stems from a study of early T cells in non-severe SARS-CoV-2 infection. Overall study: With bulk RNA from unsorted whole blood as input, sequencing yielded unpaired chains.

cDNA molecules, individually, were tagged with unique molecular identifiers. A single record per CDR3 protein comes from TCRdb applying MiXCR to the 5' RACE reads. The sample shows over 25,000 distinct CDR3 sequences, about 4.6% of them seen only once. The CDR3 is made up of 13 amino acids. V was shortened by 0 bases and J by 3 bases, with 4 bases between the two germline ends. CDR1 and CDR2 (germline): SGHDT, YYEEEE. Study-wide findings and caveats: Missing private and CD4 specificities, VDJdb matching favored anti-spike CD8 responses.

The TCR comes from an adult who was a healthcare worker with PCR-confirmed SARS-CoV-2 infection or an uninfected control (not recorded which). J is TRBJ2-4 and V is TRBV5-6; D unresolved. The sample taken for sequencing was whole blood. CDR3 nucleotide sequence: TGTGCCAGCAGCTTGGAGGTCAAAAACATTCAGTACTTC. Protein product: CASSLEVKNIQYF.